A selection of T cell receptor beta chains follows, all from one sample in a study of shared clonotypes between healthy human individuals. Libraries were prepared by immunoSEQ multiplex PCR; TCRdb keeps only in-frame clonotypes and omits some of them. The sample has approximately 2,000,000 clones; approximately 90% are singletons. The sequencing sample was made of naive CD4+ T cells from PBMCs. The receptors here all came from a man aged 18 to 30 in good health. Some clones in this sample may be carry-over from other donors' samples. CDR3s include the opening cysteine and the closing phenylalanine or tryptophan. The D gene is left open where the match is weak. Size is stated for part of the rows, as once, few or many counts, or as a class when the clone is expanded.

cdr3_nt: TGTGCCACCAGCCATAGCGGGAGGGCCGGGGATACGCAGTATTTT; cdr3_aa: CATSHSGRAGDTQYF; v_call: TRBV15; clone_size: NA; j_call: TRBJ2-3; d_call: TRBD2
cdr3_nt: TGCGCCAGCAGCCTCGGGGTGAGTGAAGCTTTCTTT; cdr3_aa: CASSLGVSEAFF; v_call: TRBV5-1; clone_size: NA; j_call: TRBJ1-1; d_call: NA
cdr3_nt: TGTGCCAGCAGCCCGGACTATCCAGTTACCCAGTACTTC; cdr3_aa: CASSPDYPVTQYF; v_call: TRBV7-9; clone_size: NA; j_call: TRBJ2-7; d_call: NA
cdr3_nt: TGTGCCAGCAGCCCCCCGGGACAGGGGGTTCCTGGGGCCAACGTCCTGACTTTC; cdr3_aa: CASSPPGQGVPGANVLTF; v_call: TRBV7-9; clone_size: NA; j_call: TRBJ2-6; d_call: TRBD1
cdr3_nt: TGTGCCAGCAGCATGGGACTAGCGGGAGTTCATGAGCAGTTCTTC; cdr3_aa: CASSMGLAGVHEQFF; v_call: TRBV11-3; clone_size: NA; j_call: TRBJ2-1; d_call: TRBD2
cdr3_nt: TGTGCCAGCAGTAAAGGCCCCGGCCCCAGAGGCTCTGGAAACACCATATATTTT; cdr3_aa: CASSKGPGPRGSGNTIYF; v_call: TRBV2; clone_size: NA; j_call: TRBJ1-3; d_call: NA
cdr3_nt: TGTGCCAGTAGTATCCGGACAGGGGGCAGCTATGGCTACACCTTC; cdr3_aa: CASSIRTGGSYGYTF; v_call: TRBV19; clone_size: NA; j_call: TRBJ1-2; d_call: TRBD1
cdr3_nt: TGTGCCAGCAGTTACTCGAGTACTGGCTACGAGCAGTACTTC; cdr3_aa: CASSYSSTGYEQYF; v_call: TRBV6-5; clone_size: NA; j_call: TRBJ2-7; d_call: NA
cdr3_nt: TGTGCCAGCAGCGTAGTGCCAGGGGCCACTGAAGCTTTCTTT; cdr3_aa: CASSVVPGATEAFF; v_call: TRBV9; clone_size: NA; j_call: TRBJ1-1; d_call: NA
cdr3_nt: TGTGCCAGCAGTTTGGGACAGCTCAACTTACCCTCGGCCCAGCATTTT; cdr3_aa: CASSLGQLNLPSAQHF; v_call: TRBV28; clone_size: NA; j_call: TRBJ1-5; d_call: TRBD1
cdr3_nt: TGTGCCAGCAGCACGCGACAGGGGGGACAAGAGACCCAGTACTTC; cdr3_aa: CASSTRQGGQETQYF; v_call: TRBV7-9; clone_size: NA; j_call: TRBJ2-5; d_call: TRBD1
cdr3_nt: TGTGCCAGTAGTATCGGGACACCGAGCAATCAGCCCCAGCATTTT; cdr3_aa: CASSIGTPSNQPQHF; v_call: TRBV19; clone_size: NA; j_call: TRBJ1-5; d_call: NA
cdr3_nt: TGTGCCAGCAGCTTAGGATCGACTCACTCCTACAATGAGCAGTTCTTC; cdr3_aa: CASSLGSTHSYNEQFF; v_call: TRBV7-3; clone_size: NA; j_call: TRBJ2-1; d_call: NA
cdr3_nt: TGCGCCAGCAGCATAGGGAGCTCTGGGGCCAACGTCCTGACTTTC; cdr3_aa: CASSIGSSGANVLTF; v_call: TRBV5-1; clone_size: NA; j_call: TRBJ2-6; d_call: NA
cdr3_nt: TGCAGCGTTGAAACTCTAGCGGGGCCTTACTACGAGCAGTACTTC; cdr3_aa: CSVETLAGPYYEQYF; v_call: TRBV29-1; clone_size: NA; j_call: TRBJ2-7; d_call: TRBD2
cdr3_nt: TGTGCCAGCAGTTTCCCTTTGACTAGCGGGAGAATGGATAATGAGCAGTTCTTC; cdr3_aa: CASSFPLTSGRMDNEQFF; v_call: TRBV28; clone_size: NA; j_call: TRBJ2-1; d_call: TRBD2
cdr3_nt: TGTGCCAGCAGTCACTGGGACAGGGTAACTGAAGCTTTCTTT; cdr3_aa: CASSHWDRVTEAFF; v_call: TRBV2; clone_size: NA; j_call: TRBJ1-1; d_call: TRBD1
cdr3_nt: TGTGCCAGCAGTGCCCACAGGGGGCAAGGCTACGAGCAGTACTTC; cdr3_aa: CASSAHRGQGYEQYF; v_call: TRBV28; clone_size: NA; j_call: TRBJ2-7; d_call: TRBD1
cdr3_nt: TGTGCCTGGAGCTCGAGAGGCGAAGCTTTCTTT; cdr3_aa: CAWSSRGEAFF; v_call: TRBV30; clone_size: few; j_call: TRBJ1-1; d_call: NA
cdr3_nt: TGTGCCAGCAGGGCAGCAGGGGATGGCTACACCTTC; cdr3_aa: CASRAAGDGYTF; v_call: TRBV2; clone_size: few; j_call: TRBJ1-2; d_call: NA
cdr3_nt: TGCGCCAGCAGCCAAGAACCAGGTGTAAGGGATTCACCCCTCCACTTT; cdr3_aa: CASSQEPGVRDSPLHF; v_call: TRBV4-1; clone_size: once; j_call: TRBJ1-6; d_call: NA
cdr3_nt: TGTGCCAGCAGTCTATCATTGGGGAACCCTGGGGCCAACGTCCTGACTTTC; cdr3_aa: CASSLSLGNPGANVLTF; v_call: TRBV27; clone_size: NA; j_call: TRBJ2-6; d_call: NA
cdr3_nt: TGCGCCAGCAGCCAAAGGACGGGTCAAAATCAGCCCCAGCATTTT; cdr3_aa: CASSQRTGQNQPQHF; v_call: TRBV4-1; clone_size: once; j_call: TRBJ1-5; d_call: NA
cdr3_nt: TGTGCCAGCAGCCCGGGACCTAGCATCGGAGCTTTCTTT; cdr3_aa: CASSPGPSIGAFF; v_call: TRBV7-3; clone_size: NA; j_call: TRBJ1-1; d_call: NA
cdr3_nt: TGTGCCAGCACCCTAAACAGGGATAACACTGAAGCTTTCTTT; cdr3_aa: CASTLNRDNTEAFF; v_call: TRBV2; clone_size: NA; j_call: TRBJ1-1; d_call: NA
cdr3_nt: TGTGCCACCAGCAGAGGAAGGACAGGAGATTTCTCTGGAAACACCATATATTTT; cdr3_aa: CATSRGRTGDFSGNTIYF; v_call: TRBV15; clone_size: NA; j_call: TRBJ1-3; d_call: TRBD1
cdr3_nt: TGTGCCAGCAGCTTATCAACCCTAGCGGTAGAGACCCAGTACTTC; cdr3_aa: CASSLSTLAVETQYF; v_call: TRBV5-6; clone_size: NA; j_call: TRBJ2-5; d_call: TRBD2
cdr3_nt: TGTGCCAGCAGCGGACAGGAGTATAGCAATCAGCCCCAGCATTTT; cdr3_aa: CASSGQEYSNQPQHF; v_call: TRBV6-1; clone_size: once; j_call: TRBJ1-5; d_call: TRBD1
cdr3_nt: TGTGCCAGCAGTTGGACTAGGGGGACCACAGATACGCAGTATTTT; cdr3_aa: CASSWTRGTTDTQYF; v_call: TRBV27; clone_size: NA; j_call: TRBJ2-3; d_call: NA
cdr3_nt: TGTGCCAGCAGTTCCGAGGGAGCGGGAGAGAGGGAGCAGTACTTC; cdr3_aa: CASSSEGAGEREQYF; v_call: TRBV28; clone_size: NA; j_call: TRBJ2-7; d_call: TRBD2
cdr3_nt: TGTGCCAGCAGCAGGGACCCCTACTACGAGCAGTACTTC; cdr3_aa: CASSRDPYYEQYF; v_call: TRBV5-4; clone_size: NA; j_call: TRBJ2-7; d_call: NA
cdr3_nt: TGCGCCAGCAGCTTGGTGGTAGCGGGAGAGGGAGAGACCCAGTACTTC; cdr3_aa: CASSLVVAGEGETQYF; v_call: TRBV5-1; clone_size: NA; j_call: TRBJ2-5; d_call: TRBD2
cdr3_nt: TGTGCCAGCAGCCTGCGTCGACAGGATACGACTGAAGCTTTCTTT; cdr3_aa: CASSLRRQDTTEAFF; v_call: TRBV7-9; clone_size: NA; j_call: TRBJ1-1; d_call: NA
cdr3_nt: TGCGCCAGCAGCCTCGCTGGGGCAGGCAATCAGCCCCAGCATTTT; cdr3_aa: CASSLAGAGNQPQHF; v_call: TRBV5-1; clone_size: NA; j_call: TRBJ1-5; d_call: NA
cdr3_nt: TGCGCCAGCAGCTTGGGCCCCGGGGCGCAGTTCTTC; cdr3_aa: CASSLGPGAQFF; v_call: TRBV5-1; clone_size: once; j_call: TRBJ2-1; d_call: NA
cdr3_nt: TGCGCCAGCAGCTTGGCCTCAGGGGGCACTGAAGCTTTCTTT; cdr3_aa: CASSLASGGTEAFF; v_call: TRBV5-1; clone_size: NA; j_call: TRBJ1-1; d_call: TRBD1
cdr3_nt: TGTGCCAGCAGTACTGCTTCCGGGGCCGTATATGGCTACACCTTC; cdr3_aa: CASSTASGAVYGYTF; v_call: TRBV28; clone_size: NA; j_call: TRBJ1-2; d_call: NA